Here is one T cell receptor beta chain with its context. Its antigen is currently not known. No quality values exist for individual bases; no much larger clone is one base distant. These data come from a study of tumor-infiltrating lymphocytes in primary liver carcinoma (dated by TCRdb to the late 2010s). At the level of the whole study: Between late 2015 and March 2016, a few patients in China with histopathologically diagnosed primary liver carcinoma had their tumors surgically resected. Roughly 3.5 to 7.5 million productive TCRbeta reads were obtained per sample, and no significant difference in read depth was found between tissue types. The study combined TCRbeta repertoire sequencing, expression microarrays and whole-exome sequencing across five regions of each liver tumor, with adjacent normal tissue and blood. The five patients had tumors of stage T1-T3 N0M0, with maximum diameters ranging from about 4 to 11 cm. TCRbeta repertoire sequencing covered roughly 35 specimens from 5 patients: approximately 25 tumor regions, 5 adjacent noncancerous liver tissues and 5 peripheral blood samples. Of the five patients (three men and two women, aged 30 to 69 years), four had hepatocellular carcinoma and one had combined HCC and intrahepatic cholangiocarcinoma. Technical replicate repertoires showed high reproducibility, with mean shared-clone rates roughly 0.89 and correlation coefficients above 0.95. Summary of the overall study and its limitations: The study included only a few patients, and the authors note findings should be validated in a larger study. A significantly larger repertoire fraction was made up by the top 250 clones in tumors than in blood (p = 0.039). Because the samples were bulk and unsorted, CD4+ and CD8+ T cell repertoires could not be compared. Only the TCR beta chain was sequenced, which likely underestimates true repertoire diversity because unpaired alpha chains were not captured. Pairs of tumor regions showed greater repertoire overlap (mean roughly 35%) than tumor-adjacent pairs (roughly 17%) or tumor-blood pairs (around 15%), which is consistent with antigen-driven expansion.

Trimming takes 5 bases from V and 10 bases from J, and the germline ends sit 24 bases apart. The CDR3 numbers 17 residues from cysteine through phenylalanine. Left in the record is the CDR3 DNA by itself, 51 bases read in frame from the first base. As encoded in the germline V gene (reference sequence), CDR1 is SGHAT while CDR2 is FQDESV. RNA from unsorted whole blood was extracted with TRIzol reagent, and germline DNA was obtained with the DNeasy Blood & Tissue kit. Patients had chronic HBV infection and were treatment-naive at sampling. Before surgery, 4 to 5 milliliters of peripheral blood were collected into K2EDTA tubes. TCRbeta-specific cDNA was reverse-transcribed from about 0.45 ug total RNA using a constant-region primer and ProtoScript II reverse transcriptase. Construction of the TCRbeta libraries relied on three nested rounds of multiplex PCR, following a slightly modified ARM-PCR procedure. Each of the first two PCR rounds ran for about 10 cycles and used multiplex TRBV1-TRBV30 forward primers together with a Cbeta reverse primer. Sample barcodes and Illumina adapters were attached in a final 25-cycle PCR using Deep VentR polymerase. Before sequencing, amplicons of 200-500 bp were purified from gel using a QIAquick gel extraction kit. An Illumina HiSeq 2500 was used to sequence the TCRbeta amplicons, generating 250-bp paired-end reads. The paper's processing steps were these. Reads were quality-trimmed with Trimmomatic v0.33, and paired reads were merged with FLASH v1.2.11 to recover full CDR3 sequences. MiGEC v1.2.1b assigned V, D and J germline segments to the rearranged TCRbeta sequences. Clonotype statistics and Shannon-Wiener diversity indices were computed with VDJtools v1.0.0. To cut down on sampling bias, every analysis after diversity analysis relied on just the 250 most abundant clonotypes from each sample. TCRdb applied fastp at Q25 and MiXCR to the public reads, then kept only in-frame beta chains. Each CDR3 protein gets just one entry, which takes the most common genes and DNA from the rows behind it. In this record, the V and J calls reflect TCRdb's handling and not the investigators' own analysis. This sample gives approximately 340,000 distinct CDR3 sequences in total; about two thirds of them show up just once. Roughly 6.5% of the sample belongs to the ten largest clones.

The sequence is built from TRBV11-1 and TRBJ1-6, with the D gene call left open. The TCR was taken from a man in his forties with primary liver carcinoma and hepatitis B virus infection. Sample: peripheral blood. The nucleotides read TGTGCCAGCAGCCGATGGTCGACTAGCGCAGAAACCTCACCCCTCCACTTT. The encoded protein is CASSRWSTSAETSPLHF.